This T cell receptor (beta chain) was documented in a study of shared clonotypes between healthy human individuals. General observations from the study: A generally larger estimated richness was seen in naive subsets than in memory subsets.

Trimming removed 7 bases at V and 7 bases at J, with 35 bases between. CDR1 and CDR2 from the germline V gene are WSHSY and SAAADI. CDR3 size: 20 residues. Assay runs were performed at deep level. The repertoire was sequenced with immunoSEQ multiplex PCR; TCRdb's copy has only in-frame clones and lacks some. Here the sample spans under 600,000 clones, 97% being singletons. As to this clone: The antigen is not known.

What was sequenced was naive CD4+ T cells sorted from blood. As for subset: CD45RA+ positively selected. The clonotype was recovered from a woman in her 30s in good health. The chain employs TRBV10-2 and TRBJ2-1, with D tentatively TRBD1 (9 bases). The CDR3 DNA sequence: TGCGCCAGCAAGGTAAAAAAGACAGGGGGTCAGCGGGAGTGGAAAAATGAGCAGTTCTTC. This sequence encodes CASKVKKTGGQREWKNEQFF.